This paragraph reports one T cell receptor beta chain. The antigen remains undetermined. MiXCR was run by TCRdb on the reads, yielding one entry per CDR3 protein. Here the sample spans hundreds of thousands of distinct CDR3 sequences, about 31% being singletons. The CDR3 runs to 13 residues. V dropped 3 bases and J dropped 1 base, with 6 bases sitting between them. This sample was included in a study of T cell repertoires in cytomegalovirus infection. Study summary: Well-studied HLA-B-restricted epitopes and recently identified HLA-C-restricted epitopes of CMV were both used in the study. Indications of both CMV infection and matching HLA type were provided by public TCR beta signatures.

General observations from the study: The cumulative frequency of public TCR beta families identified carriers of CMV plus the relevant HLA. Ex vivo, HLA-C-restricted CMV-specific TCR beta clonotypes prevailed over the rest of the response.

V gene TRBV12-3 or TRBV12-4 combines with J gene TRBJ1-1; D remains unclear. The source was cultured CD8+ T cells from PBMCs, collected from culture after CMV antigen stimulation. This clonotype was sampled from a human donor in good health (CMV status not recorded). Some clones in this sample may be carry-over from other donors' samples. The CDR3: CASSFPPNTEAFF. The CDR3 nucleotides are TGTGCCAGCAGTTTCCCCCCGAACACTGAAGCTTTCTTT.